This entry is about one T cell receptor (beta chain). Its matching antigen is unknown. Other DNA sequences of this sample code for an identical CDR3. This entry comes from a study of shared clonotypes between healthy human individuals. Study-level results: The genetic and exposure-history diversity represented was limited by few donors. Among the subsets, naive ones generally showed larger estimated richness than memory ones. Of the naive CD4 clonotypes, roughly 5% were shared across several donors.

The CDR3 extends over 14 amino acids. Trimming took 1 base from V and 0 from J, leaving 7 bases between them. The germline CDR1 and CDR2 sequences are LNHDA and SQIVND (reference sequence). Generated by immunoSEQ multiplex PCR, the TCRdb table keeps only in-frame clones and is missing some. The data contain about 2.4 million clones, approximately 92% of them singletons. The rearrangement links TRBV19 to TRBJ2-7, with D uncertain. The clonotype comes from a man aged 18 to 30 in good health. The sequenced sample was naive CD4+ T cells sorted from blood. Subset given: CD45RA+ positively selected. The CDR3 DNA is TGTGCCAGTAGTATAGGACGGGCCTCCTACGAGCAGTACTTC. It translates to CASSIGRASYEQYF.